A single sample gave rise to the 21 T cell receptor beta chains below, sequenced in a study of Ad26.COV2.S vaccination and SARS-CoV-2 variants (dated by TCRdb to the early 2020s). To prepare the library, the immunoSEQ multiplex PCR assay was applied. Here the immuneACCESS table is served through TCRdb, limited to in-frame sequences with V and J called. Missing clones are a known gap in these copies; in checked studies unresolved V genes cover under half, and the rest lacks a known reason. The sample table holds more than 150,000 clones, of which around nine tenths were seen once. The ten largest clones add up to under 7.5% of the sample. The label giving this sample's time point can be read as: individuals recovered from natural SARS-CoV-2 infection. The sample was peripheral blood, taken after recovery from COVID-19. Source of these receptors: a human donor who had recovered from COVID-19.

The chain couples TRBV4-2 to TRBJ2-1; TRBD2 matches at 9 bases. Germline lookup yields CDR1 LGHNA and CDR2 YNFKEQ. The CDR3 sequence is 19 residues long. V was clipped by 0 bases and J by 4 bases; unmatched bases: 13. DNA for the CDR3: TGTGCCAGCAGCCAAGAACCCCATAAGGGACTAGCAGCGTACAATGAGCAGTTCTTC. This translates into CASSQEPHKGLAAYNEQFF.

The gene calls are TRBV29-1 and TRBJ2-3; 9 nucleotides align to TRBD2. Germline V gene sequence: CDR1 SQVTM, CDR2 ANQGSEA. V shed 1 base, J shed 0 bases, and the junction held 2 bases outside the gene matches. There are 15 residues in the CDR3. As DNA, the CDR3 is TGCAGCGTTGAAGGTAGCGGGGGTAGCACAGATACGCAGTATTTT. Its protein is CSVEGSGGSTDTQYF.

This rearrangement joins TRBV5-6 to TRBJ1-5; a weak D match, TRBD1 (5 bases). The CDR3 totals 15 residues. V gave up 1 base and J gave up 7 bases, with 15 bases separating them. CDR1 SGHDT and CDR2 YYEEEE come from the germline V gene. The CDR3 sequence is CASSLSRAGNQPQHF. Written as DNA, the CDR3 is TGTGCCAGCAGCTTGTCCAGGGCTGGGAACCAGCCCCAGCATTTT.

V usage is TRBV9 and J usage is TRBJ1-2, with 9 bases matching TRBD1. The CDR3 loop spans 14 amino acids. J was trimmed by 4 bases and V by 6 bases; bases with no gene match: 7. The germline gives CDR1 SGDLS, CDR2 YYNGEE. The CDR3 region has the DNA TGTGCCAGCACCTCGGACAGGGGCGCCTATGGCTACACCTTC. It encodes CASTSDRGAYGYTF. Filled out from reference TRBV9 and TRBJ1-2, the complete variable domain reads DSGVTQTPKHLITATGQRVTLRCSPRSGDLSVYWYQQSLDQGLQFLIQYYNGEERAKGNILERFSAQQFPDLHSELNLSSLELGDSALYFCASTSDRGAYGYTFGSGTRLTVV.

CDR3 residues: CATSRPGVVAEKLFF. CDR3 in DNA: TGTGCCACCAGCAGGCCGGGGGTGGTGGCTGAAAAACTGTTTTTT. V usage is TRBV15 and J usage is TRBJ1-4; D might be TRBD1 (5 bases). Trimming pared 3 bases from V and 7 bases from J, leaving 15 bases between. This CDR3 spans 15 amino acids. The germline V gene encodes CDR1 LNHNV and CDR2 YYDKDF (reference sequence).

The CDR3 DNA reads TGTGCCAGCAGCCTTTTGGACAGGGGGCAGACCCAGTACTTC. Protein sequence: CASSLLDRGQTQYF. The V call is TRBV5-6, the J call TRBJ2-5; 11 bases agree with TRBD1. Germline values: CDR1 SGHDT, CDR2 YYEEEE. V trimming: 4 bases; J trimming: 6 bases; junction bases outside the gene matches: 5. The CDR3 runs to 14 residues. The full variable domain, completed using reference TRBV5-6 and TRBJ2-5, is DAGVTQSPTHLIKTRGQQVTLRCSPKSGHDTVSWYQQALGQGPQFIFQYYEEEERQRGNFPDRFSGHQFPNYSSELNVNALLLGDSALYLCASSLLDRGQTQYFGPGTRLLVL.

This clone was counted only a few times. This chain uses TRBV19 with TRBJ1-5, with D hard to call. Germline loops: CDR1 LNHDA, CDR2 SQIVND (reference sequence). V shed 2 bases and J shed 4 bases, with 6 bases lying between them. The CDR3 is 13 amino acids. The CDR3 coding sequence is TGTGCCAGTAGTATAACTCGGAATCAGCCCCAGCATTTT. The encoded protein is CASSITRNQPQHF.

This chain links TRBV6-5 with TRBJ2-7, with D perhaps being TRBD1 or TRBD2 (5 bases each). The germline V gene has CDR1 MNHEY and CDR2 SVGAGI. V dropped 5 bases and J dropped 2 bases, with 16 bases sitting between them. CDR3 length: 15 residues. The CDR3 DNA reads as TGTGCCAGCAGTCCCTCCCGGGACGGTACCTACGAGCAGTACTTC. Its translation: CASSPSRDGTYEQYF.

This clone was counted once. The V call is TRBV15, the J call TRBJ2-1, with 11 bases aligning to TRBD2. The trim removed 1 base at V and 6 bases at J, leaving 2 bases unmatched. Germline CDR1 and CDR2: LNHNV and YYDKDF (reference sequence). This CDR3 comprises 15 residues. CDR3 nucleotide sequence: TGTGCCACCAGCAGAGGGGGACTAGCGGCCAATGAGCAGTTCTTC. This encodes CATSRGGLAANEQFF.

This clone showed up just once. The chain has TRBV5-6 and TRBJ1-5, with D tentatively TRBD1 (6 bases). CDR1 and CDR2 (germline): SGHDT, YYEEEE. This CDR3 is 15 amino acids long. Trimming took off 5 bases at V and 0 bases at J, with 12 bases between the two ends. CDR3 DNA sequence: TGTGCCAGCAGTTCACAGGGCTATAGCAATCAGCCCCAGCATTTT. Translating gives CASSSQGYSNQPQHF.

The chain is built from TRBV5-3 and TRBJ1-1, with D unclear. TRBV5-3 is designated an ORF whose function remains uncertain. Trimming left V 0 bases short and J 1 base short, with 7 bases between. CDR3 size: 14 residues. The CDR3 sequence is CARSLGLTNTEAFF. CDR3 coding DNA: TGTGCCAGAAGCTTGGGACTTACGAACACTGAAGCTTTCTTT.

This chain uses TRBV14 with TRBJ2-5, with TRBD1 matching 11 bases. Trimming at V came to 5 bases and at J to 4 bases, leaving 9 bases not matched to a gene. The CDR3 is 16 residues long. Germline V CDR1 and CDR2: SGHDN, FVKESK. The CDR3 loop is CASSFRTGGLGETQYF. The DNA of the CDR3 is TGTGCCAGCAGCTTCCGGACAGGGGGCCTAGGAGAGACCCAGTACTTC.

The table lists this clone with a count of one. The chain joins TRBV6-6 to TRBJ1-1; 7 nucleotides align to TRBD1. Germline V gives CDR1 MNHNY, CDR2 SVGAGI (reference sequence). Trimming took 5 bases from V and 6 from J; bases not matched to a gene: 9. This CDR3 region has 14 residues. CDR3 coding DNA: TGTGCCAGCAGTCTGCACTTAGGGGGCGCTGAAGCTTTCTTT. It encodes CASSLHLGGAEAFF.

This clone was recorded a few times. This chain uses TRBV9 with TRBJ1-6; D gene unclear. CDR1 and CDR2 (germline): SGDLS, YYNGEE. CDR3 length equals 12 residues. Trimming shortened V by 0 bases and J by 13 bases, and 8 bases separated the two germline ends. The CDR3 loop is CASSVEAGPLHF. CDR3 sequence (DNA): TGTGCCAGCAGCGTAGAGGCGGGGCCCCTCCACTTT.

The chain couples TRBV4-1 to TRBJ2-4, with a possible D match to TRBD2 (6 bases). CDR1 is MGHRA, CDR2 YSYEKL, per germline. V lost 4 bases and J 3 bases, leaving 16 bases between the germline ends. CDR3 size: 16 residues. CDR3 bases: TGCGCCAGCAGCCGATCCGGGACTGCGGACAAAAACATTCAGTACTTC. Protein product: CASSRSGTADKNIQYF.

The rearrangement joins TRBV10-3 to TRBJ2-7; 10 bases align to TRBD1. Trimming at V came to 4 bases and at J to 3 bases, leaving 3 bases not matched to a gene. The CDR3 runs 14 residues. In germline, CDR1 is ENHRY, CDR2 SYGVKD. CDR3 DNA: TGTGCCATCAGTGGGGGACAGGGGAGCTACGAGCAGTACTTC. Encoded protein: CAISGGQGSYEQYF.

The gene calls are TRBV23-1 and TRBJ2-5; tentative D call: TRBD2 (5 bases). TRBV23-1 counts as an open reading frame of uncertain function. Trimming shortened V by 3 bases and J by 9 bases, and 11 bases separated the two germline ends. CDR3 size: 12 residues. The CDR3 coding sequence is TGCGCCAGCAGTCAGATCGCGGAGGCCCAGTACTTC. Protein sequence: CASSQIAEAQYF.

The sample holds a few counts of this clone. The chain employs TRBV5-1 and TRBJ2-7, with a tentative D call TRBD1 (6 bases). The CDR3 is 13 amino acids. V shed 0 bases and J shed 4 bases, with 8 bases lying between them. Looked up from germline, CDR1 is SGHRS and CDR2 is YFSETQ. CDR3 in DNA: TGCGCCAGCAGCTTGGCAGGACAGTACGAGCAGTACTTC. It is translated as CASSLAGQYEQYF. Drawing the rest from reference TRBV5-1 and TRBJ2-7, the complete variable domain is KAGVTQTPRYLIKTRGQQVTLSCSPISGHRSVSWYQQTPGQGLQFLFEYFSETQRNKGNFPGRFSGRQFSNSRSEMNVSTLELGDSALYLCASSLAGQYEQYFGPGTRLTVT.

The chain recombines TRBV25-1 with TRBJ2-1, with D possibly called TRBD1 or TRBD2 (6 bases each). The CDR3 sequence is 15 residues long. Trimming stripped 6 bases from V and 4 bases from J, with 16 bases between. In germline, CDR1 is MGHDK, CDR2 SYGVNS. The CDR3 DNA reads TGTGCCAGCAGGGCCCGGGGGCAGGGGTACAATGAGCAGTTCTTC. Its protein product is CASRARGQGYNEQFF.

The chain uses TRBV10-2 and TRBJ2-1; 11 bases fit TRBD1. The CDR3 length is 15 residues. V was pared by 9 bases and J by 4 bases, with 8 bases of the junction left unmatched. Germline CDR1 is WSHSY and CDR2 is SAAADI. Here the CDR3 reads CASERTGGGYNEQFF. The DNA for the CDR3 is TGCGCCAGTGAAAGGACAGGGGGCGGATACAATGAGCAGTTCTTC.

The chain carries TRBV7-3 and TRBJ2-5; no definite D call. The CDR3 runs to 13 residues. From germline, CDR1 is SGHTA and CDR2 FQGTGA. Trimming left V 3 bases short and J 5 bases short, with 10 bases between. The CDR3 loop is CASSLVRMETQYF. CDR3 coding DNA: TGTGCCAGCAGCTTGGTCAGGATGGAGACCCAGTACTTC.